This T cell receptor (beta chain) is from a study of read filtering for tumor transcriptome and immune sequencing. V was clipped by 5 bases and J by 1 base, with 11 bases between them. The CDR3 is 14 amino acids. Per the germline V gene, CDR1 is SEHNR and CDR2 is FQNEAQ (reference sequence). This clonotype occurred many times. Molecular barcoded adaptors covering alpha/delta and beta/gamma chains were used on 400 ng RNA. TCRdb re-derived calls from the reads in MiXCR, one entry per CDR3 protein. The repertoire holds fewer than 90,000 distinct CDR3 sequences, with over 9% as singletons. The TCR comes from a donor at least 40 years old with multiple myeloma. The sample taken for sequencing was a population of CD138-negative cells sorted from bone marrow. The chain recombines TRBV7-9 with TRBJ1-1; D not resolved. CDR3 nucleotides: TGTGCCAGCAGCCCCGTCCCAGGGAACACTGAAGCTTTCTTT. Its protein is CASSPVPGNTEAFF.